The 20 T cell receptor beta chains in this list originate from one sample, sequenced in a study of T cell repertoires in cytomegalovirus infection. TCRdb re-analysed the reads in MiXCR, keeping a single row per CDR3 protein. The sample carries approximately 590,000 distinct CDR3 sequences, roughly 43% recorded once. No antigens are known for them. Sequences were derived from cultured PBMCs, sampled from culture after CMV antigen stimulation. Receptors were obtained from a human donor in good health (CMV status not recorded). Some clones in this sample may be carry-over from other donors' samples.

This chain links TRBV7-4 with TRBJ1-3; D remains ambiguous. The CDR3 is 12 amino acids. Germline CDR1 is SGHVT and CDR2 is SQSDAQ. V was cut by 10 bases and J by 1 base, with 8 bases left in between. This CDR3 reads CATGVSGNTIYF. In nucleotides, the CDR3 is TGTGCCACCGGGGTTTCTGGAAACACCATATATTTT.

This clonotype has just a few counts. The chain couples TRBV7-2 to TRBJ2-5, with 7 bases that match TRBD2. Germline assignment: CDR1 SGHTA and CDR2 FQGNSA. Losses at the gene ends were 1 base for V and 7 bases for J; bases not matched to a gene: 3. This CDR3 spans 13 amino acids. CDR3 nucleotide sequence: TGTGCCAGCAGCTTAGGGGGGGGACGGACCCAGTACTTC. Translating gives CASSLGGGRTQYF.

The chain is built from TRBV5-4 and TRBJ2-1; D remains ambiguous. The CDR3 contains 17 residues. The germline V gene has CDR1 SGHNT and CDR2 YYREEE (reference sequence). Trimming cost V 4 bases and J 15 bases, with 32 bases left between them. CDR3 amino acids: CASSPDSQVLSPEGLFF. The CDR3 DNA reads TGTGCCAGCAGCCCCGATTCGCAGGTATTAAGTCCCGAAGGTCTGTTCTTC.

The chain links TRBV23-1 to TRBJ2-1; D might be TRBD2 (6 bases). TRBV23-1 is an ORF for which the function is uncertain. Deletions cut 0 bases from V and 0 bases from J, with 15 bases between. The CDR3 has 18 residues. The CDR3 spells CASSQSPPGGSSYNEQFF. CDR3 DNA sequence: TGCGCCAGCAGTCAATCCCCCCCCGGGGGTAGCTCCTACAATGAGCAGTTCTTC.

The sample holds many counts of this clonotype. The rearrangement joins TRBV10-3 to TRBJ2-1, with D perhaps matching TRBD2 (5 bases). The CDR3 covers 15 residues. V gave up 6 bases and J gave up 0 bases, with 12 bases separating them. The germline V gene encodes CDR1 ENHRY and CDR2 SYGVKD. The CDR3 DNA reads as TGTGCCATCAGAGCACATACTAGCTCCTACAATGAGCAGTTCTTC. Protein: CAIRAHTSSYNEQFF.

This clonotype was observed a few times. The chain has TRBV7-8 and TRBJ2-7; weak D call: TRBD2 (5 bases). V shed 2 bases and J shed 4 bases, with 15 bases lying between them. The CDR3 runs to 15 residues. The germline CDR1 and CDR2 sequences are SGHVS and FQNEAQ. Here the CDR3 reads CASSLTRATSYEQYF. The DNA of the CDR3 is TGTGCCAGCAGCTTAACCCGGGCCACTAGTTACGAGCAGTACTTC.

This clonotype was observed a few times. CDR3 region: CASTRQSAGETQYF. The CDR3 DNA reads as TGTGCCAGCACCCGACAGTCCGCGGGGGAGACCCAGTACTTC. The chain couples TRBV7-2 to TRBJ2-5; D is possibly TRBD2 (6 bases). The CDR3 consists of 14 residues. Germline loops: CDR1 SGHTA, CDR2 FQGNSA. Trimming removed 7 bases from V and 5 bases from J, with 17 bases in between.

The V gene is TRBV4-3, the J gene TRBJ2-1, with 8 bases that match TRBD1. V lost 0 bases and J lost 8; bases outside the gene matches: 9. Germline CDR1 reads LGHNA; CDR2 reads YSLEER. This CDR3 contains 16 residues. The DNA of the CDR3 is TGCGCCAGCAGCCAAGATATGAGACAGGGGTACGATGAGCAGTTCTTC. Translated: CASSQDMRQGYDEQFF.

The CDR3 loop is CASSYSGLKGDSPLHF. CDR3 nucleotide sequence: TGTGCCAGCAGTTACTCAGGGTTAAAAGGGGATTCACCCCTCCACTTT. The chain combines TRBV6-5 with TRBJ1-6, with D possibly being TRBD1 (5 bases). Germline values: CDR1 MNHEY, CDR2 SVGAGI. Trimming shortened V by 0 bases and J by 8 bases, and 14 bases separated the two germline ends. This CDR3 contains 16 residues.

This clonotype was seen repeatedly, ten times or more. The V and J genes are TRBV7-2 and TRBJ2-2, with D hard to call. V lost 2 bases and J lost 1, with 5 bases in between. The CDR3 runs to 14 residues. The germline CDR1 and CDR2 sequences are SGHTA and FQGNSA. The CDR3 region has the DNA TGTGCCAGCAGCTTAAACTGGAACACCGGGGAGCTGTTTTTT. Protein: CASSLNWNTGELFF.

The V and J genes are TRBV7-8 and TRBJ1-1; D perhaps matches TRBD1 (6 bases). Trimming took off 5 bases at V and 10 bases at J, with 20 bases between the two ends. The germline V gene encodes CDR1 SGHVS and CDR2 FQNEAQ. The CDR3 has 14 amino acids. The CDR3 DNA sequence: TGTGCCAGCAGCCAAAGGGGGGCAATCCTTGGAGCTTTCTTT. Translated, it gives CASSQRGAILGAFF.

This chain uses TRBV4-1 with TRBJ2-1, with D hard to call. The germline V gene has CDR1 MGHRA and CDR2 YSYEKL. The CDR3 covers 14 residues. V lost 0 bases and J lost 9, with 12 bases in between. Here the CDR3 reads CASSQENGYGEQFF. As DNA, the CDR3 is TGCGCCAGCAGCCAAGAGAACGGATACGGTGAGCAGTTCTTC.

This clonotype came up a few times. The chain uses TRBV10-2 and TRBJ2-5; TRBD2 agrees at 10 bases. With V trimmed by 3 bases and J by 9 bases, 4 bases remained unmatched. The CDR3 loop spans 13 amino acids. Germline CDR1 is WSHSY and CDR2 is SAAADI. The CDR3 protein is CASSEGLAGAQYF. CDR3 in DNA: TGCGCCAGCAGTGAAGGGCTAGCGGGGGCCCAGTACTTC.

The chain combines TRBV20-1 with TRBJ1-1; no firm D call. The CDR3 contains 12 residues. Germline CDR1 DFQATT, CDR2 SNEGSKA (reference sequence). The V end was cut by 6 bases, the J end by 5 bases, with 13 bases between. Here the CDR3 reads CSAIRLGTEAFF. CDR3 DNA: TGCAGTGCCATAAGGTTGGGGACTGAAGCTTTCTTT.

This clonotype was detected a few times. The CDR3 spells CASSLEFRGGEQFF. The CDR3 DNA follows: TGTGCCAGCAGCTTAGAATTCAGGGGTGGTGAGCAGTTCTTC. The genes are TRBV11-3 and TRBJ2-1, with TRBD1 as a possible D gene (6 bases). The CDR3 loop spans 14 amino acids. The V gene lost 0 bases and the J gene lost 9 bases, with 12 bases spanning the gap. Germline CDR1 reads SGHNT; CDR2 reads YENEEA.

The chain links TRBV20-1 to TRBJ1-1; D remains unclear. The CDR3 is 17 residues long. Trimming stripped 6 bases from V and 0 bases from J, with 23 bases between. Per the germline V gene, CDR1 is DFQATT and CDR2 is SNEGSKA (reference sequence). The CDR3 DNA sequence: TGCAGTGCCCCCCCAGTGGGAGGCGCAACCCTGAACACTGAAGCTTTCTTT. This codes for CSAPPVGGATLNTEAFF.

The V and J genes are TRBV6-8 and TRBJ1-1; D not resolved. The CDR3 runs 13 residues. V lost 0 bases to trimming and J lost 2 bases, with 4 bases between them. From germline, CDR1 is MNHGY and CDR2 SAAAGT. Here the CDR3 reads CASSYSANTEAFF. Written as DNA, the CDR3 is TGTGCCAGCAGTTACTCAGCAAACACTGAAGCTTTCTTT.

This chain links TRBV4-2 with TRBJ2-3, with 14 bases matching TRBD2. CDR1 is LGHNA, CDR2 YNFKEQ, per germline. The ends lost 1 base at V and 2 bases at J; junction bases unmatched: 11. The CDR3 spans 20 residues. CDR3 DNA: TGTGCCAGCAGCCAAGGAACAGGACTAGCGGGGGGCGAGGCCACAGATACGCAGTATTTT. Its protein product is CASSQGTGLAGGEATDTQYF.

The V gene is TRBV11-2, the J gene TRBJ2-5, with D unclear. CDR1 and CDR2 (germline): SGHAT, FQNNGV. Trimming shortened V by 10 bases and J by 4 bases, and 19 bases separated the two germline ends. The CDR3 contains 14 residues. The CDR3 protein is CANSVAGFGETQYF. The CDR3, as DNA: TGTGCCAACAGTGTTGCAGGATTTGGAGAGACCCAGTACTTC.

V usage is TRBV7-6 and J usage is TRBJ1-2, with D possibly matching TRBD1 (5 bases). The V end lost 5 bases, the J end lost 4 bases, and 14 bases lay between the germline ends. Germline-derived CDR1 and CDR2 are SGHVS and FNYEAQ. The CDR3 is 14 amino acids. CDR3 DNA sequence: TGTGCCAGCAGCCCCCCCGGGGGTGCCTATGGCTACACCTTC. Its translation: CASSPPGGAYGYTF.